This T cell receptor (beta chain) is from a study of Graves' ophthalmopathy and Graves' hyperthyroidism. People with hyperthyroidism were aged 18 to 65 and newly diagnosed, under 2 months' duration. Diagnoses were established from clinical symptoms, serum thyroxine, TRAb, thyroid ultrasound and orbital computed tomography. As regards this clonotype: Its specificity is not known.

The sequenced template was RNA, covering the TCR beta CDR3 region. Second-round multiplex PCR followed a first-round RT-PCR using HTBI primers. One entry per CDR3 protein, called by TCRdb with MiXCR from the multiplex PCR reads. The sample yields 400,000 to 500,000 distinct CDR3 sequences, about 21% seen once. V lost 3 bases and J lost 3; bases outside the gene matches: 11. The CDR3 has 16 residues. Per the germline V gene, CDR1 is SGHDT and CDR2 is YYEEEE. General study results and limits: With 70.59% sensitivity and approximately 72% specificity, the model predicted ophthalmopathy progression. Blood shared most expanded thyroid clonotypes above 0.001 frequency.

Sequencing was performed on peripheral blood. The V call is TRBV5-6, the J call TRBJ1-1; 7 bases are a match to TRBD1. This clonotype was sampled from a woman aged 18-29 years with stable Graves' hyperthyroidism. The CDR3 is CASSSTNRGGDTEAFF. Here the CDR3 DNA reads TGTGCCAGCAGCTCGACTAACAGGGGAGGGGACACTGAAGCTTTCTTT.